This T cell receptor (beta chain) was sequenced during a study of T-cell reconstitution after alpha-beta-depleted transplantation in children. Notes on the study in general: Alpha-beta T cells about two months after transplant reportedly derived from several hundred expanded graft clones. At one year after transplant, newly produced T cells mostly accounted for T-cell counts and diversity.

It was with unique molecular identifiers that the TCRbeta library was prepared. One entry per CDR3 protein results from TCRdb running MiXCR on the PCR reads. Counted here are around 600,000 distinct CDR3 sequences, under 30% occurring once; the ten biggest clones make up over 12%. The table lists this clonotype with many counts. Its antigen is currently unknown. Material: PBMCs, mostly from graft donor cells, obtained 360 days after TCRalphabeta/CD19-depleted stem cell transplant. The clonotype was recovered from a boy less than two years old who had a stem cell transplant for acute myeloid leukemia, so the T cells may come from the graft donor.

The CDR3 DNA follows: TGTGCCAGCTCCCTTGGCTCTTCTCGCGGGACCCAGTACTTC. Encoded protein: CASSLGSSRGTQYF. V is TRBV5-6 and J is TRBJ2-5; D unresolved. Trimming took 7 bases from V and 7 from J, leaving 20 bases between them. Germline V gives CDR1 SGHDT, CDR2 YYEEEE. CDR3 size: 14 residues.